These 28 T cell receptor beta chains originate from one sample sequenced in a study of blood T cells in healthy people across ages. Through a sample-barcoded 5' primer and a J-beta primer mix, a second PCR was run for roughly 7 to 11 cycles. Each CDR3 protein is one row after TCRdb ran MiXCR on the 5' RACE reads. The sample yields about 1.8 million distinct CDR3 sequences, 49% seen once. Sequencing was carried out using blood. The receptors were sampled from a woman aged 40 to 50 in good health.

In its sample, this clonotype was seen once. The chain uses TRBV7-9 and TRBJ2-7; D may be TRBD1 (6 bases). The CDR3 covers 19 residues. Trimming left V 4 bases short and J 7 bases short, with 32 bases between. Germline loops: CDR1 SEHNR, CDR2 FQNEAQ (reference sequence). The CDR3 bases are TGTGCCAGCAGCTCAAGGCCGCTACCCGGGACACCTTCCTACAATGAGCAGTACTTC. Its translation is CASSSRPLPGTPSYNEQYF.

The chain combines TRBV7-2 with TRBJ2-4; a weak D match, TRBD2 (5 bases). The J call may be mistaken, given a closer DNA end match to TRBJ2-7. The V gene's germline CDR1 is SGHTA and CDR2 FQGNSA. The CDR3 loop spans 15 amino acids. CDR3 sequence: CASSLGEKISYEQYF. The CDR3 nucleotides read TGTGCCAGCAGCTTAGGGGAGAAAATATCCTACGAGCAGTACTTC.

This clonotype was seen a handful of times. The V and J genes are TRBV11-1 and TRBJ2-1, with D perhaps matching TRBD1 or TRBD2 (5 bases each). CDR3 length: 14 amino acids. Germline V gives CDR1 SGHAT, CDR2 FQDESV (reference sequence). Trimming cost V 6 bases and J 6 bases, with 15 bases left between them. The CDR3 protein is CASRSRLRGNEQFF. The CDR3 DNA reads TGTGCCAGCAGATCCCGACTAAGGGGCAATGAGCAGTTCTTC.

The chain employs TRBV20-1 and TRBJ2-4, with D perhaps TRBD2 (6 bases). V lost 1 base to trimming and J lost 5 bases, with 9 bases between them. Germline-derived CDR1 and CDR2 are DFQATT and SNEGSKA (reference sequence). The CDR3 contains 13 residues. CDR3 sequence: CSARAGGENIQYF. The CDR3 DNA is TGCAGTGCTAGAGCCGGGGGTGAAAACATTCAGTACTTC.

A note on this clonotype: A read error may produce the germline difference seen at one junction end. The genes are TRBV6-5 and TRBJ1-4, with D possibly TRBD1 on 5 matching bases. Per the germline V gene, CDR1 is MNHEY and CDR2 is SVGAGI. The CDR3 has 16 amino acids. The CDR3 coding sequence is TGTGCCAGCGGAGGGACGGACGCTATCTCTAATCAAAAACTGTTTTTT. Amino acids: CASGGTDAISNQKLFF.

This clonotype showed up just a few times. The rearrangement uses TRBV6-5 and TRBJ2-5; 12 bases align to TRBD1. Germline V gives CDR1 MNHEY, CDR2 SVGAGI. The ends lost 6 bases at V and 4 bases at J; junction bases unmatched: 9. CDR3 length: 16 amino acids. The CDR3 bases are TGTGCCAGCAGATCGGTTGGGACAGGGGGCGGAGAGACCCAGTACTTC. This translates into CASRSVGTGGGETQYF.

The rearrangement links TRBV6-2 or TRBV6-3 to TRBJ2-4, with D unresolved. Germline values: CDR1 MNHEY, CDR2 SVGEGT. Trimming left V 5 bases short and J 4 bases short, with 18 bases between. There are 16 residues in the CDR3. The CDR3 region is CASSKGATEAKNIQYF. The CDR3 DNA is TGTGCCAGCAGTAAGGGCGCTACAGAGGCGAAAAACATTCAGTACTTC.

The chain links TRBV28 to TRBJ2-1, with D perhaps assigned TRBD1 or TRBD2 (5 bases each). Germline assignment: CDR1 MDHEN and CDR2 SYDVKM. The CDR3 consists of 14 residues. V lost 5 bases, J lost 3 bases, and 11 bases lay in between. This chain's CDR3 is CASSPPGRYNEQFF. CDR3 nucleotide sequence: TGTGCCAGCAGTCCCCCGGGACGCTACAATGAGCAGTTCTTC.

The V gene is TRBV9, the J gene TRBJ1-5; perhaps TRBD1 as D (6 bases). Per the germline V gene, CDR1 is SGDLS and CDR2 is YYNGEE. This CDR3 is built from 14 residues. V was trimmed by 2 bases and J by 7 bases, leaving 13 bases between them. The CDR3 region has the DNA TGTGCCAGCAGCGTGGGGGGCGCCGGGCAGCCCCAGCATTTT. It translates to CASSVGGAGQPQHF.

This clonotype was detected a few times. This chain connects TRBV20-1 to TRBJ2-3; TRBD2 might be the D (7 bases). Trimming took 3 bases from V and 1 from J, leaving 11 bases between them. The CDR3 is 14 amino acids. CDR1 and CDR2 (germline): DFQATT, SNEGSKA (reference sequence). The CDR3 spells CSARAGAGTDTQYF. The CDR3 DNA is TGCAGTGCTAGGGCGGGGGCAGGCACAGATACGCAGTATTTT.

The chain joins TRBV27 to TRBJ1-2, with a tentative D call TRBD1 (6 bases). The ends were cut back, 6 bases at V and 1 base at J, with 18 bases in the middle. Germline V gene sequence: CDR1 MNHEY, CDR2 SMNVEV (reference sequence). The CDR3 is 16 amino acids. The chain's CDR3 is CASSVFLGANNYGYTF. The CDR3 coding sequence is TGTGCCAGCAGCGTTTTTTTGGGGGCTAATAACTATGGCTACACCTTC.

This chain joins TRBV7-2 and TRBJ1-6; no definite D call. CDR3 size: 14 residues. CDR1 and CDR2 (germline): SGHTA, FQGNSA. V gave up 4 bases and J gave up 7 bases, with 11 bases separating them. The CDR3 sequence is CASSSRWSNSPLHF. In DNA form, the CDR3 reads TGTGCCAGCAGCTCCCGATGGAGCAATTCACCCCTCCACTTT. Combining the CDR3 with reference TRBV7-2 and TRBJ1-6 gives the whole variable domain GAGVSQSPSNKVTEKGKDVELRCDPISGHTALYWYRQSLGQGLEFLIYFQGNSAPDKSGLPSDRFSAERTGGSVSTLTIQRTQQEDSAVYLCASSSRWSNSPLHFGNGTRLTVT.

This chain uses TRBV5-1 with TRBJ2-5, with 9 bases that match TRBD2. This CDR3 contains 16 residues. CDR1 is SGHRS and CDR2 is YFSETQ in the germline V gene. V gave up 2 bases and J gave up 2 bases; unmatched junction bases: 7. The CDR3 DNA reads as TGCGCCAGCAGCTTCTCTTTAGCGGGGGCGCAAGAGACCCAGTACTTC. Amino acids: CASSFSLAGAQETQYF.

The table lists this clonotype with a few counts. V is TRBV7-2 and J is TRBJ2-3; D is possibly TRBD1 (5 bases). The CDR3 totals 16 residues. Germline CDR1 is SGHTA and CDR2 is FQGNSA. The germline V and J ends were trimmed by 7 bases and 2 bases, with 19 bases remaining between them. The CDR3: CASTDWVGLTTDTQYF. The CDR3, as DNA: TGTGCCAGCACCGACTGGGTGGGGCTCACCACAGATACGCAGTATTTT.

As DNA, the CDR3 is TGTGCCAGCAGTTACTCGATTGACAGGGGCCAAGGGTATAGCAATCAGCCCCAGCATTTT. Its translation is CASSYSIDRGQGYSNQPQHF. V gene TRBV6-2 or TRBV6-3 combines with J gene TRBJ1-5; 8 bases line up with TRBD1. Unmatched junction bases numbered 13, after V lost 0 bases and J lost 0 bases. This CDR3 is built from 20 residues. Germline V gene data show CDR1 as MNHEY and CDR2 as SVGEGT.

This rearrangement joins TRBV28 to TRBJ1-5; 10 nucleotides align to TRBD1. The junction had 8 bases not matched to a gene; V was cut back by 6 bases and J by 3 bases. The germline CDR1 and CDR2 sequences are MDHEN and SYDVKM. The CDR3 length is 16 residues. The CDR3 coding sequence is TGTGCCAGCAGGCAAGACAGGGGGCCCCTCAATCAGCCCCAGCATTTT. This codes for CASRQDRGPLNQPQHF. The full variable domain, completed using reference TRBV28 and TRBJ1-5, is DVKVTQSSRYLVKRTGEKVFLECVQDMDHENMFWYRQDPGLGLRLIYFSYDVKMKEKGDIPEGYSVSREKKERFSLILESASTNQTSMYLCASRQDRGPLNQPQHFGDGTRLSIL.

The V and J genes are TRBV18 and TRBJ2-4, with unresolved D. The DNA matches TRBJ2-5 better at its end, which makes the J call doubtful. Germline V gives CDR1 KGHSH, CDR2 LQKENI. The CDR3 is 15 amino acids. CDR3 sequence (DNA): TGTGCCAGCTCACCCCCTTGGACGGTCCAAGAGACCCAGTACTTC. Translating it yields CASSPPWTVQETQYF.

The sample holds a few counts of this clonotype. The V call is TRBV5-1, the J call TRBJ2-1; 14 bases fit TRBD2. CDR1 is SGHRS, CDR2 YFSETQ, per germline. The CDR3 length is 20 residues. The J segment lost 0 bases and the V segment lost 1 base, leaving 9 bases of the junction unmatched. The CDR3, as DNA: TGCGCCAGCAGCTTGCCCGGGACTAGCGGGGGACGGGGCTCCTACAATGAGCAGTTCTTC. Translating it yields CASSLPGTSGGRGSYNEQFF.

This clonotype was seen just once. The chain recombines TRBV7-2 with TRBJ1-2; possible D gene TRBD1, 5 bases. Germline V gives CDR1 SGHTA, CDR2 FQGNSA. The V end lost 1 base, the J end lost 2 bases, and 11 bases lay between the germline ends. This CDR3 has 15 residues. For the CDR3, the DNA is TGTGCCAGCAGCTTAGACCCAGGGATCAACTATGGCTACACCTTC. It is translated as CASSLDPGINYGYTF. The whole variable domain, remainder taken from reference TRBV7-2 and TRBJ1-2, is GAGVSQSPSNKVTEKGKDVELRCDPISGHTALYWYRQSLGQGLEFLIYFQGNSAPDKSGLPSDRFSAERTGGSVSTLTIQRTQQEDSAVYLCASSLDPGINYGYTFGSGTRLTVV.

V is TRBV12-3 or TRBV12-4 and J is TRBJ1-5; 7 bases align to TRBD1. J was trimmed by 0 bases and V by 5 bases; bases with no gene match: 7. This CDR3 region has 16 residues. The CDR3 sequence is CASSPSDRRSNQPQHF. In DNA form, the CDR3 reads TGTGCCAGCAGTCCATCGGACAGGCGTAGCAATCAGCCCCAGCATTTT.

The chain employs TRBV27 and TRBJ2-7, with D hard to call. Trimming stripped 4 bases from V and 0 bases from J, with 7 bases between. The CDR3 is made up of 13 amino acids. The germline CDR1 and CDR2 sequences are MNHEY and SMNVEV (reference sequence). DNA of the CDR3: TGTGCCAGCAGTTGGCCTAACTCCTACGAGCAGTACTTC. The encoded protein is CASSWPNSYEQYF.

This clonotype was counted between two and nine times. The chain combines TRBV27 with TRBJ2-4; the D gene is possibly TRBD1 (7 bases). Near its end, the DNA agrees better with TRBJ2-7, so the J call may be wrong. The V gene's germline CDR1 is MNHEY and CDR2 SMNVEV (reference sequence). The CDR3 totals 15 residues. The CDR3 coding sequence is TGTGCCAGCAGCCGGGACAGCATCCCGGGAGCCGAGCAGTACTTC. Its protein is CASSRDSIPGAEQYF.

The CDR3 loop is CASMARRGTKNIQYF. The CDR3 region has the DNA TGTGCCAGCATGGCAAGGCGGGGAACCAAAAACATTCAGTACTTC. V usage is TRBV2 and J usage is TRBJ2-4, with a possible D match to TRBD2 (6 bases). Germline values: CDR1 SNHLY, CDR2 FYNNEI. The CDR3 has 15 amino acids. The V gene lost 7 bases and the J gene lost 2 bases, with 15 bases spanning the gap.

The chain carries TRBV7-2 and TRBJ2-4; TRBD1 matches at 11 bases. The better agreement between TRBJ2-7 and the DNA end casts doubt on the J call. Looked up from germline, CDR1 is SGHTA and CDR2 is FQGNSA. This CDR3 is 14 amino acids long. The CDR3 coding sequence is TGTGCCAGCAGCCCAGACGGGACAGGGGGCGAGCAGTACTTC. Translating gives CASSPDGTGGEQYF.

This sequence joins TRBV6-2 or TRBV6-3 and TRBJ2-1; D is perhaps TRBD2 (6 bases). The V end was cut by 5 bases, the J end by 0 bases, with 14 bases between. CDR1 is MNHEY, CDR2 SVGEGT, per germline. CDR3 length: 16 residues. CDR3 sequence: CASSHRAGNSYNEQFF. The CDR3 bases are TGTGCCAGCAGTCACCGTGCGGGGAACTCCTACAATGAGCAGTTCTTC.

The V and J genes are TRBV12-3 or TRBV12-4 and TRBJ2-5; D unresolved. V lost 3 bases and J lost 4, with 9 bases in between. The CDR3 runs to 13 residues. CDR3 nucleotides: TGTGCCAGCAGTTTCGAGGTTGGAGAGACCCAGTACTTC. Encoded protein: CASSFEVGETQYF.

Ten or more counts support this clonotype. The chain carries TRBV2 and TRBJ2-1, with D tentatively TRBD1 (5 bases). The CDR3 consists of 13 residues. Looked up from germline, CDR1 is SNHLY and CDR2 is FYNNEI. V gave up 2 bases and J gave up 8 bases, with 10 bases separating them. CDR3 in amino acids: CASSESGLHEQFF. CDR3 DNA: TGTGCCAGCAGTGAATCAGGGCTCCATGAGCAGTTCTTC.

The chain recombines TRBV5-1 with TRBJ2-5; 8 bases are shared with TRBD1. Trimming took 0 bases from V and 11 from J; bases not matched to a gene: 18. The CDR3 is made up of 17 amino acids. Germline V CDR1 and CDR2: SGHRS, YFSETQ. For the CDR3, the DNA is TGCGCCAGCAGCTTGGCCTCCGCAGGGGGCTCCCGCAATGAGCAGTACTTC. It codes for CASSLASAGGSRNEQYF.